The 25 T cell receptor beta chains listed next were all sequenced from one sample in a study of T cells in Graves' hyperthyroidism and ophthalmopathy. Amplification yielded TCR beta CDR3 regions, with RNA transcripts as the source. The HTBI set primed first-round TCR CDR3 RT-PCR. Using its own MiXCR run on the multiplex PCR reads, TCRdb lists one record per CDR3 protein. The repertoire includes hundreds of thousands of distinct CDR3 sequences, roughly 46% of them detected once, and 7% to 7.5% sits in the top ten. Sequencing was performed on peripheral blood or thyroid tissue (not recorded which). These receptors were taken from an adult man with Graves' disease, either hyperthyroidism or ophthalmopathy (not recorded which).

CDR3 coding DNA: TGTGCCAGCAGCTTACCAACGGGACAGGCAAATTCACCCCTCCACTTT. It yields the protein CASSLPTGQANSPLHF. V gene TRBV10-3 combines with J gene TRBJ1-6; 8 nucleotides match TRBD1. The CDR3 runs to 16 residues. J gave up 7 bases and V 10 bases, and 15 bases lay outside the gene matches. From germline, CDR1 is ENHRY and CDR2 SYGVKD.

This clonotype came up many times. The J gene is TRBJ2-7, the V gene TRBV20-1; D could derive from TRBD1 or TRBD2 (5 bases each). Germline CDR1 is DFQATT and CDR2 is SNEGSKA (reference sequence). The length of the CDR3 is 13 residues. The V end lost 3 bases, the J end lost 1 base, and 10 bases lay between the germline ends. CDR3 region: CSARPGRSYEQYF. The CDR3 coding sequence is TGCAGTGCTAGGCCGGGACGGTCCTACGAGCAGTACTTC.

A word on this clonotype: This may come from a read error, since a much larger clone is one base off. DNA of the CDR3: TGTGCCACCAAAGGAGTCATCCACCAAGAGACCCAGTACTTC. The encoded protein is CATKGVIHQETQYF. V gene TRBV24-1 combines with J gene TRBJ2-5; no reliable D call. The V and J ends lost 8 bases and 0 bases respectively, with 12 bases between them. The CDR3 has 14 amino acids. Per the germline V gene, CDR1 is KGHDR and CDR2 is SFDVKD.

This clonotype was seen repeatedly, ten times or more. The gene calls are TRBV2 and TRBJ2-2, with a possible D match to TRBD2 (5 bases). The CDR3 is 12 amino acids. Trimming left V 5 bases short and J 7 bases short, with 8 bases between. Germline V gene data show CDR1 as SNHLY and CDR2 as FYNNEI. As DNA, the CDR3 is TGTGCCAGCAGTACTAGTTACGGGGAGCTGTTTTTT. Protein: CASSTSYGELFF. The variable domain in full, with the rest retrieved from reference TRBV2 and TRBJ2-2, is EPEVTQTPSHQVTQMGQEVILRCVPISNHLYFYWYRQILGQKVEFLVSFYNNEISEKSEIFDDQFSVERPDGSNFTLKIRSTKLEDSAMYFCASSTSYGELFFGEGSRLTVL.

This sequence joins TRBV12-3 or TRBV12-4 and TRBJ2-7; unclear D gene. The CDR3 is made up of 13 amino acids. Deletions cut 7 bases from V and 0 bases from J, with 10 bases between. CDR3 coding DNA: TGTGCCAGCAATGGACCCAGCTCCTACGAGCAGTACTTC. Translated: CASNGPSSYEQYF.

This clonotype showed up just a few times. The chain uses TRBV2 and TRBJ2-7; a weak D match, TRBD1 (5 bases). The germline V gene has CDR1 SNHLY and CDR2 FYNNEI. This CDR3 has 17 residues. Trimming took 5 bases from V and 3 from J, leaving 23 bases between them. CDR3 protein: CASSSPPRDARIYEQYF. The CDR3 coding sequence is TGTGCCAGCAGTTCCCCGCCCAGGGATGCGCGTATCTACGAGCAGTACTTC. Full variable domain (outside the CDR3, taken from reference TRBV2 and TRBJ2-7): EPEVTQTPSHQVTQMGQEVILRCVPISNHLYFYWYRQILGQKVEFLVSFYNNEISEKSEIFDDQFSVERPDGSNFTLKIRSTKLEDSAMYFCASSSPPRDARIYEQYFGPGTRLTVT.

The chain couples TRBV29-1 to TRBJ1-5, with TRBD1 matching 7 bases. CDR3 length: 14 amino acids. CDR1 and CDR2 (germline): SQVTM, ANQGSEA. V was clipped by 4 bases and J by 3 bases; unmatched bases: 6. The CDR3 region is CSVGPGQYNQPQHF. CDR3 coding DNA: TGCAGCGTTGGGCCGGGACAGTACAATCAGCCCCAGCATTTT.

The CDR3 nucleotides read TGCAGCGTAGTTGGGGGTAGGGATCAGCCCCAGCATTTT. Translated: CSVVGGRDQPQHF. The J gene is TRBJ1-5, the V gene TRBV20-1; tentatively, D is TRBD1 (5 bases). Germline loops: CDR1 DFQATT, CDR2 SNEGSKA (reference sequence). The CDR3 contains 13 residues.

The V and J genes are TRBV29-1 and TRBJ1-1, with 10 nucleotides matching TRBD1. CDR1 is SQVTM, CDR2 ANQGSEA, per germline. CDR3 length equals 13 residues. The V segment lost 8 bases and the J segment 5 bases; nucleotides outside the gene matches: 8. DNA of the CDR3: TGCAGCACCTCTTGGACAGGGGGGACTGAAGCTTTCTTT. The encoded protein is CSTSWTGGTEAFF. The full variable domain, completed using reference TRBV29-1 and TRBJ1-1, is SAVISQKPSRDICQRGTSLTIQCQVDSQVTMMFWYRQQPGQSLTLIATANQGSEATYESGFVIDKFPISRPNLTFSTLTVSNMSPEDSSIYLCSTSWTGGTEAFFGQGTRLTVV.

This chain links TRBV10-2 with TRBJ2-7, with 13 bases that match TRBD2. The ends lost 3 bases at V and 5 bases at J; junction bases unmatched: 1. The length of the CDR3 is 14 residues. Germline loops: CDR1 WSHSY, CDR2 SAAADI. CDR3 in amino acids: CASSEGLAGDEQYF. CDR3 sequence (DNA): TGCGCCAGCAGTGAAGGACTAGCGGGAGACGAGCAGTACTTC.

The rearrangement links TRBV15 to TRBJ2-5, with a weak D call TRBD2 (5 bases). Germline CDR1 LNHNV, CDR2 YYDKDF (reference sequence). V was clipped by 1 base and J by 1 base, with 7 bases between them. The CDR3 extends over 14 amino acids. The chain's CDR3 is CATSRGGSQETQYF. The CDR3 coding sequence is TGTGCCACCAGCAGAGGAGGGTCCCAAGAGACCCAGTACTTC.

This clonotype has only a few counts. The rearrangement uses TRBV10-3 and TRBJ2-2; the match to TRBD1 covers 7 bases. CDR3 length: 16 amino acids. The germline V gene encodes CDR1 ENHRY and CDR2 SYGVKD. V shed 3 bases, J shed 2 bases, and the junction held 6 bases outside the gene matches. In DNA, the CDR3 is TGTGCCATCAGTGACCCTGGGACAGCTAACACCGGGGAGCTGTTTTTT. This sequence encodes CAISDPGTANTGELFF.

In its sample, this clonotype was seen many times. The chain couples TRBV10-3 to TRBJ2-7; TRBD2 might be the D (6 bases). The CDR3 extends over 15 amino acids. V gave up 2 bases and J gave up 1 base, with 12 bases separating them. CDR1 and CDR2 from the germline V gene are ENHRY and SYGVKD. The CDR3 is CAISERRGSSYEQYF. In DNA, the CDR3 is TGTGCCATCAGTGAGAGGAGGGGAAGTTCCTACGAGCAGTACTTC.

This chain joins TRBV9 and TRBJ1-5; no reliable D call. The germline V gene encodes CDR1 SGDLS and CDR2 YYNGEE. V dropped 3 bases and J dropped 3 bases, with 10 bases sitting between them. CDR3 size: 14 residues. CDR3 nucleotides: TGTGCCAGCAGCGATGATGGGGACAATCAGCCCCAGCATTTT. Its translation: CASSDDGDNQPQHF.

This clonotype was detected once. V is TRBV25-1 and J is TRBJ2-7; D gene uncertain. Germline V gene lookup returns CDR1 MGHDK and CDR2 SYGVNS. The CDR3 is 11 residues long. The CDR3 spells CARDGRYEQYF. In DNA form, the CDR3 reads TGTGCTAGAGATGGGCGCTACGAGCAGTACTTC.

This clonotype has at least ten counts. The genes are TRBV29-1 and TRBJ1-1, with a tentative D call TRBD1 (5 bases). CDR3 length: 13 amino acids. The ends were cut back, 7 bases at V and 1 base at J, with 13 bases in the middle. The germline CDR1 and CDR2 sequences are SQVTM and ANQGSEA. The chain's CDR3 is CSAGTSGNTEAFF. For the CDR3, the DNA is TGCAGCGCTGGGACTAGCGGGAACACTGAAGCTTTCTTT.

V is TRBV6-5 and J is TRBJ2-7, with D possibly TRBD2 on 6 matching bases. Germline lookup yields CDR1 MNHEY and CDR2 SVGAGI. CDR3 length equals 12 residues. V shed 4 bases and J shed 5 bases, with 9 bases lying between them. The chain's CDR3 is CASSSPGDEQYF. The CDR3, as DNA: TGTGCCAGCAGTTCCCCGGGAGACGAGCAGTACTTC.

This clonotype was seen a handful of times. This chain connects TRBV6-1 to TRBJ1-5; D is uncertain. V lost 3 bases, J lost 0 bases, and 6 bases lay in between. The CDR3 loop spans 14 amino acids. The V gene's germline CDR1 is MNHNS and CDR2 SASEGT. The CDR3 nucleotides are TGTGCCAGCAGTGACCCGTATAGCAATCAGCCCCAGCATTTT. It specifies CASSDPYSNQPQHF.

This chain uses TRBV6-6 with TRBJ1-2, with D maybe TRBD1 (5 bases). The CDR3 totals 14 residues. The V gene's germline CDR1 is MNHNY and CDR2 SVGAGI (reference sequence). V dropped 0 bases and J dropped 5 bases, with 10 bases sitting between them. The CDR3 coding sequence is TGTGCCAGCAGTTACTCGACTAGGGGTTATGGCTACACCTTC. Its translation is CASSYSTRGYGYTF.

The chain combines TRBV10-3 with TRBJ1-5, with D perhaps matching TRBD1 (5 bases). The V and J ends lost 10 bases and 0 bases respectively, with 10 bases between them. Germline CDR1 ENHRY, CDR2 SYGVKD. This CDR3 comprises 13 residues. CDR3 sequence (DNA): TGTGCCACCGCCGGGACTAGCAATCAGCCCCAGCATTTT. It yields the protein CATAGTSNQPQHF.

The chain recombines TRBV16 with TRBJ1-5; D is perhaps TRBD1 (5 bases). Germline V lookup: CDR1 KGHSY, CDR2 FQNENV. The CDR3 contains 16 residues. V was shortened by 4 bases and J by 1 base, with 14 bases between the two germline ends. Here the CDR3 reads CASSRHGGRSNQPQHF. The CDR3 DNA reads TGTGCCAGCAGCCGCCATGGGGGGAGGAGCAATCAGCCCCAGCATTTT.

About this clonotype itself: At one end, the junction sequence differs from germline, possibly due to a read error. This chain joins TRBV10-3 and TRBJ1-6; possible D gene TRBD1, 5 bases. The CDR3 loop spans 14 amino acids. Germline V lookup: CDR1 ENHRY, CDR2 SYGVKD. CDR3 sequence reads: CASSGRVGGDPLHF. CDR3 bases: TGTGCCAGCAGTGGCAGGGTGGGGGGGGATCCCCTCCACTTT.

The chain has TRBV6-5 and TRBJ1-1; D not certain. Trimming removed 5 bases from V and 0 bases from J, with 7 bases in between. CDR1 and CDR2 (germline): MNHEY, SVGAGI. The CDR3 spans 13 residues. CDR3 region: CASSPKLNTEAFF. CDR3 bases: TGTGCCAGCAGTCCGAAATTGAACACTGAAGCTTTCTTT.

The chain couples TRBV10-3 to TRBJ1-2; maybe TRBD1 (5 bases). Germline values: CDR1 ENHRY, CDR2 SYGVKD. The CDR3 is 16 amino acids. With 10 bases removed from V and 2 bases from J, the gap between germline ends came to 23 bases. CDR3: CASSRGAGWLNYGYTF. CDR3 coding DNA: TGTGCCAGTTCGAGAGGGGCAGGGTGGCTAAACTATGGCTACACCTTC.

The table lists this clonotype with many counts. This chain joins TRBV24-1 and TRBJ1-2; 8 bases align to TRBD1. The CDR3 is made up of 17 amino acids. V was pared by 4 bases and J by 0 bases, with 9 bases of the junction left unmatched. In germline, CDR1 is KGHDR, CDR2 SFDVKD. The CDR3 DNA follows: TGTGCCACCAGTGAAGCAGGGGGCGCGGGAGCTAACTATGGCTACACCTTC. Translating gives CATSEAGGAGANYGYTF.